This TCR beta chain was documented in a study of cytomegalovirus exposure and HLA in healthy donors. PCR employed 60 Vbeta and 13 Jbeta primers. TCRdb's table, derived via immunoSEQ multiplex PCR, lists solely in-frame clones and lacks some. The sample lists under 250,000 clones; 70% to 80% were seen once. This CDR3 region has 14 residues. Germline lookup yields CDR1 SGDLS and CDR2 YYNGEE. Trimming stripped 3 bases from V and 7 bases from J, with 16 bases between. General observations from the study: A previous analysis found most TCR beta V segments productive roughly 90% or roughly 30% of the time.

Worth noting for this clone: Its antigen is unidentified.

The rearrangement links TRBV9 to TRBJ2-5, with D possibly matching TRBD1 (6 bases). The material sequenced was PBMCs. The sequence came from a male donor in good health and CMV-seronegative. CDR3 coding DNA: TGTGCCAGCAGCGGGTTCAGGGGCAGGGGGACCCAGTACTTC. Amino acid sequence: CASSGFRGRGTQYF.